Given below is one T cell receptor beta chain in context. Its antigen is not known. The germline V and J ends were trimmed by 10 bases and 6 bases, with 10 bases remaining between them. The CDR3 spans 11 residues. Germline V gene lookup returns CDR1 SGDLS and CDR2 YYNGEE. Sequencing templates came from extracted RNA that was reverse transcribed into cDNA. Sequencing used immunoSEQ multiplex PCR; TCRdb keeps in-frame clones, though not all of them. Among 65,000 to 75,000 clones listed, approximately 46% were seen once. These data are taken from a study of CD8+ T cells in alopecia areata. On the study more broadly: Oral tofacitinib, 5 to 10 mg twice daily, was given in an open-label trial. Study results and caveats: Scalp sample data also include resident alphabeta T cells from normal skin. Higher clonality than in normal scalp was seen in lesional scalp, especially alopecia totalis/universalis.

The TCR was taken from a human donor with alopecia areata. The sample was CD8+ T cells sorted from blood, taken at week 0. This chain uses TRBV9 with TRBJ2-2; unclear D gene. The CDR3 DNA sequence: TGTGCCTCCGGAGTCCCCGGGGAGCTGTTTTTT. Translating it yields CASGVPGELFF.